Listed here are 28 T cell receptor beta chains from one sample, sequenced in a study of T cell repertoires in cytomegalovirus infection. MiXCR, applied by TCRdb to the reads, yields one record per CDR3 protein. The table shows approximately 270,000 distinct CDR3 sequences, with about 20% occurring only once. These receptors have no identified antigens. Sequencing was performed on cultured PBMCs, taken from culture after CMV antigen stimulation. All receptors derive from a human donor in good health (CMV status not recorded). Some clones in this sample may be carry-over from other donors' samples.

This clonotype was seen more than once but under ten times. The V gene is TRBV18, the J gene TRBJ1-5; tentative D call: TRBD1 (6 bases). The CDR3 totals 15 residues. Germline values: CDR1 KGHSH, CDR2 LQKENI. Trimming stripped 4 bases from V and 5 bases from J, with 15 bases between. CDR3 DNA sequence: TGTGCCAGCTCACTTGAGGGGGGGGCGGATCAGCCCCAGCATTTT. It translates to CASSLEGGADQPQHF.

This clonotype has just a few counts. The chain joins TRBV27 to TRBJ2-2; either TRBD1 or TRBD2 may fit D (5 bases each). CDR1 and CDR2 from the germline V gene are MNHEY and SMNVEV (reference sequence). V lost 7 bases and J 4 bases, leaving 13 bases between the germline ends. This CDR3 comprises 14 residues. CDR3: CASTYGAGTGELFF. For the CDR3, the DNA is TGTGCCAGCACTTACGGGGCGGGCACCGGGGAGCTGTTTTTT.

The V call is TRBV7-2, the J call TRBJ2-3, with 8 positions matching TRBD2. This CDR3 has 14 residues. The V and J ends lost 2 bases and 3 bases, in that order; junction bases with no gene match: 1. Germline assignment: CDR1 SGHTA and CDR2 FQGNSA. CDR3 amino acids: CASSLIAGTDTQYF. In nucleotides, the CDR3 is TGTGCCAGCAGCTTAATAGCGGGGACAGATACGCAGTATTTT.

Comment on this clonotype: This may be a read error, as it is one base from a much larger clone. V usage is TRBV4-1 and J usage is TRBJ2-5, with TRBD1 matching 7 bases. CDR1 MGHRA and CDR2 YSYEKL come from the germline V gene. The length of the CDR3 is 17 residues. CDR3 nucleotides: TGCGCCACCAGCCAAGATTGGGCTACAGGGGACCAAGAGACCCAGTACTTC. This translates into CATSQDWATGDQETQYF.

This clonotype was detected many times. This chain uses TRBV7-9 with TRBJ1-5; TRBD1 matches at 7 bases. V trimming: 5 bases; J trimming: 4 bases; junction bases outside the gene matches: 2. The germline gives CDR1 SEHNR, CDR2 FQNEAQ (reference sequence). The CDR3 contains 13 residues. CDR3 in amino acids: CASSRQGNQPQHF. DNA for the CDR3: TGTGCCAGCAGCCGACAGGGAAATCAGCCCCAGCATTTT.

V usage is TRBV15 and J usage is TRBJ2-2, with D possibly matching TRBD2 (5 bases). The CDR3 length is 13 residues. Trimming left V 0 bases short and J 8 bases short, with 7 bases between. Germline V gene lookup returns CDR1 LNHNV and CDR2 YYDKDF (reference sequence). The CDR3 is CATSRDPGGELFF. CDR3 DNA sequence: TGTGCCACCAGCAGAGATCCGGGGGGGGAGCTGTTTTTT.

There are many counts of this clonotype. The chain has TRBV7-9 and TRBJ2-3; no clear D. V was trimmed by 5 bases and J by 2 bases, leaving 5 bases between them. The CDR3 has 12 residues. Looked up from germline, CDR1 is SEHNR and CDR2 is FQNEAQ (reference sequence). The CDR3 nucleotides read TGTGCCAGCAGCCCCATCACAGATACGCAGTATTTT. This translates into CASSPITDTQYF.

The rearrangement uses TRBV2 and TRBJ1-1; TRBD1 might be the D (5 bases). Trimming shortened V by 8 bases and J by 0 bases, and 13 bases separated the two germline ends. Germline CDR1 SNHLY, CDR2 FYNNEI. The CDR3 is made up of 14 amino acids. The CDR3 region has the DNA TGTGCCAGCGGACTGACAGTAATGAACACTGAAGCTTTCTTT. Protein product: CASGLTVMNTEAFF.

In this sample, this clonotype turned up many times. The chain uses TRBV7-2 and TRBJ1-1; tentatively, D is TRBD1 (5 bases). Per germline, CDR1 SGHTA and CDR2 FQGNSA. With 1 base removed from V and 5 bases from J, the gap between germline ends came to 14 bases. The CDR3 loop spans 15 amino acids. The CDR3 coding sequence is TGTGCCAGCAGCTTAGGGGGCCACACGGCGACTGAAGCTTTCTTT. Translating gives CASSLGGHTATEAFF.

The sample holds many counts of this clonotype. The chain joins TRBV7-8 to TRBJ1-2; 8 bases are a match to TRBD1. This CDR3 comprises 15 residues. Germline trimming cut 1 base from V and 4 bases from J; bases unmatched to any gene: 5. CDR1 and CDR2 from the germline V gene are SGHVS and FQNEAQ. CDR3 nucleotide sequence: TGTGCCAGCAGCTTAGGCAGGGGGCGAGGCTATGGCTACACCTTC. It yields the protein CASSLGRGRGYGYTF.

This clonotype has at least ten counts. J is TRBJ2-1 and V is TRBV4-1; 9 positions agree with TRBD2. The CDR3 is 16 amino acids. CDR1 MGHRA and CDR2 YSYEKL come from the germline V gene. After removal of 4 bases from V and 1 base from J, the junction contained 5 bases not matched to a gene. The CDR3 spells CASSREGLASYNEQFF. CDR3 in DNA: TGCGCCAGCAGCCGAGAGGGACTAGCTTCCTACAATGAGCAGTTCTTC.

The table lists this clonotype with a few counts. This chain connects TRBV11-2 to TRBJ2-1, with D possibly matching TRBD1 (6 bases). The V gene lost 1 base and the J gene lost 5 bases, with 12 bases spanning the gap. The germline gives CDR1 SGHAT, CDR2 FQNNGV. There are 15 residues in the CDR3. In nucleotides, the CDR3 is TGTGCCAGCAGCTTAGTTCCAGGGGTGAACAATGAGCAGTTCTTC. It encodes CASSLVPGVNNEQFF.

This clonotype has ten or more counts. V gene TRBV7-2 combines with J gene TRBJ1-1; no clear D. The germline V and J ends were trimmed by 1 base and 1 base, with 4 bases remaining between them. Germline assignment: CDR1 SGHTA and CDR2 FQGNSA. The CDR3 runs 13 residues. In DNA, the CDR3 is TGTGCCAGCAGCTTAGTTGGGAACACTGAAGCTTTCTTT. Protein sequence: CASSLVGNTEAFF. Looking up the rest from reference TRBV7-2 and TRBJ1-1 gives the full variable domain: GAGVSQSPSNKVTEKGKDVELRCDPISGHTALYWYRQSLGQGLEFLIYFQGNSAPDKSGLPSDRFSAERTGGSVSTLTIQRTQQEDSAVYLCASSLVGNTEAFFGQGTRLTVV.

The chain has TRBV20-1 and TRBJ2-1; maybe TRBD1 (5 bases). The CDR3 contains 14 residues. Per germline, CDR1 DFQATT and CDR2 SNEGSKA (reference sequence). V shed 6 bases and J shed 8 bases, with 20 bases lying between them. The CDR3 nucleotides read TGCAGTGCCCAAAACCTAGGGGCGTACGATGAGCAGTTCTTC. Encoded protein: CSAQNLGAYDEQFF.

This clonotype has ten or more counts. The chain couples TRBV12-3 or TRBV12-4 to TRBJ2-1, with D unclear. Trimming cost V 3 bases and J 2 bases, with 5 bases left between them. The CDR3 length is 13 residues. CDR3 region: CASSLQAYNEQFF. In nucleotides, the CDR3 is TGTGCCAGCAGTTTGCAGGCCTACAATGAGCAGTTCTTC.

This clonotype was seen ten or more times. The rearrangement links TRBV7-8 to TRBJ2-3, with 13 bases matching TRBD2. The CDR3 has 19 amino acids. Trimming removed 4 bases from V and 5 bases from J; junction bases left unmatched: 15. The V gene's germline CDR1 is SGHVS and CDR2 FQNEAQ. The CDR3 bases are TGTGCCAGCAGCTCGACCGCCACTAGCGGGAGGGCCTTTGGAGATACGCAGTATTTT. As protein: CASSSTATSGRAFGDTQYF.

This clonotype showed up many times. The chain joins TRBV7-2 to TRBJ2-3; possibly TRBD2 for D (6 bases). Germline CDR1 is SGHTA and CDR2 is FQGNSA. This CDR3 is built from 18 residues. The V and J ends lost 5 bases and 2 bases respectively, with 23 bases between them. As DNA, the CDR3 is TGTGCCAGCAGCCCCCCTGGGACTCCGATTTCGCACACAGATACGCAGTATTTT. Amino acids: CASSPPGTPISHTDTQYF.

The V call is TRBV6-2 or TRBV6-3, the J call TRBJ1-1; D is possibly TRBD1 (6 bases). Germline-derived CDR1 and CDR2 are MNHEY and SVGEGT. V was trimmed by 1 base and J by 5 bases, leaving 11 bases between them. This CDR3 contains 14 residues. CDR3 nucleotides: TGTGCCAGCAGTTACTGGGGGCCTGAAACTGAAGCTTTCTTT. Its translation is CASSYWGPETEAFF.

The CDR3 nucleotides read TGTGCCAGCAGTCCAGTAGCGGGAGTAGTCTACAATGAGCAGTTCTTC. Protein product: CASSPVAGVVYNEQFF. V is TRBV12-3 or TRBV12-4 and J is TRBJ2-1; 9 nucleotides align to TRBD2. V was clipped by 5 bases and J by 3 bases; unmatched bases: 8. This CDR3 comprises 16 residues.

The chain carries TRBV20-1 and TRBJ2-5, with D possibly matching TRBD1 (6 bases). The CDR3 runs 13 residues. Trimming pared 3 bases from V and 4 bases from J, leaving 12 bases between. Germline V CDR1 and CDR2: DFQATT, SNEGSKA (reference sequence). CDR3 residues: CSASHREGETQYF. The CDR3 DNA sequence: TGCAGTGCTAGCCACAGGGAAGGAGAGACCCAGTACTTC.

Only one count was recorded for this clonotype. This chain joins TRBV28 and TRBJ2-7; the D gene is possibly TRBD2 (5 bases). Germline V lookup: CDR1 MDHEN, CDR2 SYDVKM. This CDR3 region has 14 residues. V was clipped by 5 bases and J by 2 bases, with 13 bases between them. Written as DNA, the CDR3 is TGTGCCAGCAGTCCCGTAGCGCCTACCTACGAGCAGTACTTC. This encodes CASSPVAPTYEQYF.

This clonotype has more than one count but fewer than ten. The chain joins TRBV5-1 to TRBJ2-3; the D is unclear. In germline, CDR1 is SGHRS, CDR2 YFSETQ. The V gene lost 6 bases and the J gene lost 1 base, with 9 bases spanning the gap. The CDR3 sequence is 13 residues long. CDR3 coding DNA: TGCGCCAGCATTCACCCCGGCACAGATACGCAGTATTTT. Translating gives CASIHPGTDTQYF.

In this sample, this clonotype turned up many times. The genes are TRBV11-2 and TRBJ1-4; TRBD1 is a possible D gene (6 bases). This CDR3 spans 14 amino acids. Trimming pared 1 base from V and 8 bases from J, leaving 11 bases between. Germline V gene lookup returns CDR1 SGHAT and CDR2 FQNNGV. In DNA, the CDR3 is TGTGCCAGCAGCTTAGCAGGGGTAGGGGAAAAACTGTTTTTT. This codes for CASSLAGVGEKLFF.

The chain couples TRBV6-2 or TRBV6-3 to TRBJ2-5, with D maybe TRBD2 (7 bases). The CDR3 contains 15 residues. In germline, CDR1 is MNHEY, CDR2 SVGEGT. Trimming shortened V by 8 bases and J by 4 bases, and 20 bases separated the two germline ends. CDR3 region: CASYFHPGGRETQYF. In DNA, the CDR3 is TGTGCCAGCTACTTTCACCCCGGGGGGCGAGAGACCCAGTACTTC.

The CDR3 reads CASSPWTGGGHGYTF. CDR3 bases: TGTGCCAGCAGCCCCTGGACAGGAGGAGGGCATGGCTACACCTTC. The V gene is TRBV11-3, the J gene TRBJ1-2; 7 nucleotides agree with TRBD1. Trimming took 5 bases from V and 6 from J; bases not matched to a gene: 12. CDR1 and CDR2 (germline): SGHNT, YENEEA. The CDR3 is made up of 15 amino acids. The full variable domain, with the rest looked up from reference TRBV11-3 and TRBJ1-2, is EAGVVQSPRYKIIEKKQPVAFWCNPISGHNTLYWYLQNLGQGPELLIRYENEEAVDDSQLPKDRFSAERLKGVDSTLKIQPAELGDSAVYLCASSPWTGGGHGYTFGSGTRLTVV.

This clonotype was observed a few times. The V gene is TRBV4-1, the J gene TRBJ2-7, with 9 positions matching TRBD2. CDR1 MGHRA and CDR2 YSYEKL come from the germline V gene. The CDR3 spans 18 residues. The V and J ends lost 0 bases and 4 bases, in that order; junction bases with no gene match: 13. Written as DNA, the CDR3 is TGCGCCAGCAGCCAAGATCGGCCCTTGAGCGGGAGGTATTACGAGCAGTACTTC. Translated, it gives CASSQDRPLSGRYYEQYF.

V is TRBV28 and J is TRBJ2-3; 9 positions match TRBD2. The V and J ends lost 3 bases and 0 bases, in that order; junction bases with no gene match: 10. This CDR3 comprises 18 residues. CDR1 is MDHEN and CDR2 is SYDVKM in the germline V gene. This CDR3 reads CASSLGGLAGSSTDTQYF. As DNA, the CDR3 is TGTGCCAGCAGTTTGGGAGGCCTAGCGGGGTCTAGCACAGATACGCAGTATTTT.

This clonotype was detected a few times. The chain carries TRBV19 and TRBJ2-2, with D possibly being TRBD1 (5 bases). V was pared by 7 bases and J by 3 bases, with 12 bases between. The CDR3 runs to 14 residues. Germline loops: CDR1 LNHDA, CDR2 SQIVND (reference sequence). The CDR3 spells CASKRQSDTGELFF. The DNA for the CDR3 is TGTGCCAGTAAAAGACAGTCGGACACCGGGGAGCTGTTTTTT.